This T cell receptor beta chain originates from a study of T cells in Graves' hyperthyroidism and ophthalmopathy. Study details: Peripheral blood was taken when the disease was first diagnosed, before any treatment began. Whole-study results and caveats: Before onset, ophthalmopathy was predicted by the model a median about 6.2 months earlier. Blood also held most thyroid clonotypes expanded beyond 0.001.

It was RNA transcripts that yielded the amplified TCR beta CDR3 regions. Initially, a first-round RT-PCR of the TCR CDR3 employed the HTBI primer set. TCRdb itself ran the multiplex PCR reads through MiXCR, one entry per CDR3 protein. The data hold 500,000 to 800,000 distinct CDR3 sequences, with about 14% observed a single time. This clonotype was observed a handful of times. Its specificity is not known. Germline CDR1 MNHEY, CDR2 SMNVEV (reference sequence). V was clipped by 3 bases and J by 2 bases, with 8 bases between them. The CDR3 extends over 13 amino acids. The gene calls are TRBV27 and TRBJ2-7, with D possibly called TRBD1 or TRBD2 (5 bases each). The specimen was blood. The sequence was collected from a woman in her forties or fifties with Graves' ophthalmopathy. CDR3 DNA sequence: TGTGCCAGCAGTTTTTGGGGACCCTACGAGCAGTACTTC. Its protein product is CASSFWGPYEQYF.